The 2 T cell receptor beta chains below come from one sample, sequenced in a study of blood T cell repertoires in COVID-19. Produced via immunoSEQ multiplex PCR; TCRdb's table is partial and in-frame only. The table records roughly 200,000 clones, approximately 89% of them present only once. Sequencing input: PBMCs or T cells enriched from blood (not recorded which). The receptors were sampled from a woman younger than 45 with acute COVID-19.

The chain is built from TRBV5-4 and TRBJ2-7; tentative D call: TRBD1 (6 bases). Germline CDR1 SGHNT, CDR2 YYREEE (reference sequence). Trimming took 1 base from V and 7 from J, leaving 9 bases between them. The CDR3 runs to 12 residues. CDR3 in DNA: TGTGCCAGCAGCTTGACTGGGACAGAGCAGTACTTC. Translated, it gives CASSLTGTEQYF.

This clone was observed a few times. This chain uses TRBV5-6 with TRBJ1-5; 7 nucleotides agree with TRBD1. The germline CDR1 and CDR2 sequences are SGHDT and YYEEEE. The CDR3 spans 15 residues. V gave up 0 bases and J gave up 4 bases; unmatched junction bases: 4. The CDR3 reads CASSLGQGGNQPQHF. DNA for the CDR3: TGTGCCAGCAGCTTGGGACAGGGTGGAAATCAGCCCCAGCATTTT.